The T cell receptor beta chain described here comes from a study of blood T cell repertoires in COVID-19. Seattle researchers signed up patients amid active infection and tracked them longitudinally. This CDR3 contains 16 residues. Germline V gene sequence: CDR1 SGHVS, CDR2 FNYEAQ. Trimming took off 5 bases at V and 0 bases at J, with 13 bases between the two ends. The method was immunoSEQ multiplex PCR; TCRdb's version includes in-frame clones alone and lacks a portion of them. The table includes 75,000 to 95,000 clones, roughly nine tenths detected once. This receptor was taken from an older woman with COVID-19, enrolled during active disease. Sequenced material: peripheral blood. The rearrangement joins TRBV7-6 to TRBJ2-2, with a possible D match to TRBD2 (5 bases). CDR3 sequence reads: CASSPRPAANTGELFF. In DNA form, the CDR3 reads TGTGCCAGCAGCCCCAGGCCAGCGGCGAACACCGGGGAGCTGTTTTTT.